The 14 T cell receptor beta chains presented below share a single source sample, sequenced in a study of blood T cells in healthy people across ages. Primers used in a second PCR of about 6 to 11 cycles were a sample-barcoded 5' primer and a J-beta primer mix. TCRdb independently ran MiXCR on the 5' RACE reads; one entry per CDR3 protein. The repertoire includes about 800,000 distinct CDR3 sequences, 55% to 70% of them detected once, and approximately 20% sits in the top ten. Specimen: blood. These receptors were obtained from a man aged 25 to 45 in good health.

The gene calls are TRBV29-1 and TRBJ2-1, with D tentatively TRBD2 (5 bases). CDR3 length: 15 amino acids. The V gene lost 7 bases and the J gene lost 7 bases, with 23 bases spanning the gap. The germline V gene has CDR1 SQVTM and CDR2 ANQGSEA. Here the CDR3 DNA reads TGCAGCGACCGGGTGGTAGGGAGACGGGGAAATGAGCAGTTCTTC. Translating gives CSDRVVGRRGNEQFF.

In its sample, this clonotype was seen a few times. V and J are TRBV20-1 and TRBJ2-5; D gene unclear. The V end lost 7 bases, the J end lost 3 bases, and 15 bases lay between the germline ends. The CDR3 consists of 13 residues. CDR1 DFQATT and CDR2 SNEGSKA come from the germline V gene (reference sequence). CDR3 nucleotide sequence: TGCAGTGGGGGTATCGTTGCGGAAGAGACCCAGTACTTC. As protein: CSGGIVAEETQYF.

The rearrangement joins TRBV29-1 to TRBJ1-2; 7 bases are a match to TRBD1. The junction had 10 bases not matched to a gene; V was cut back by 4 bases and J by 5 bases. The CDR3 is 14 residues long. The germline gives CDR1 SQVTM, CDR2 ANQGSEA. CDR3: CSVGNTGTDYGYTF. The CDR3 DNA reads TGCAGCGTTGGCAACACCGGGACAGATTATGGCTACACCTTC.

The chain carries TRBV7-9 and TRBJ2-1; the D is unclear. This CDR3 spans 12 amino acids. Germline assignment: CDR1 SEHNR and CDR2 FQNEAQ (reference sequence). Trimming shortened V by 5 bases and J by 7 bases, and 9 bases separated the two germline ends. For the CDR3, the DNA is TGTGCCAGCAGCACCGACAAGAATGAGCAGTTCTTC. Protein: CASSTDKNEQFF.

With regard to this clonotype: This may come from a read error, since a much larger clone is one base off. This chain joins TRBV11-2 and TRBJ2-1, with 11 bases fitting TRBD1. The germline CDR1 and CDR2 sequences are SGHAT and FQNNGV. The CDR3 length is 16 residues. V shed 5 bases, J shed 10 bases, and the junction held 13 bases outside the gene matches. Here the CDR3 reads CASSLGQGALSYEQFF. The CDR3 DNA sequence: TGTGCCAGCAGCCTTGGACAGGGGGCCCTCTCCTACGAGCAGTTCTTC. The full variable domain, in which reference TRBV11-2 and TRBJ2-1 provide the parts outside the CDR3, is EAGVAQSPRYKIIEKRQSVAFWCNPISGHATLYWYQQILGQGPKLLIQFQNNGVVDDSQLPKDRFSAERLKGVDSTLKIQPAKLEDSAVYLCASSLGQGALSYEQFFGPGTRLTVL.

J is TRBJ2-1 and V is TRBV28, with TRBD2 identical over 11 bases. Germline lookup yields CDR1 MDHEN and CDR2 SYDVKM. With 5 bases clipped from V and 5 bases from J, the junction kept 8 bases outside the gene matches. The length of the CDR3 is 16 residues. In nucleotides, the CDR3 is TGTGCCAGCAGTCGAGCCGGACTAGCGGGTAACAATGAGCAGTTCTTC. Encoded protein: CASSRAGLAGNNEQFF.

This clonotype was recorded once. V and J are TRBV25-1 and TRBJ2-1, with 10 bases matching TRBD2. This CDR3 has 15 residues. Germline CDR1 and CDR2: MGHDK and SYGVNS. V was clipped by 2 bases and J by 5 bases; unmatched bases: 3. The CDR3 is CASSEASGRDNEQFF. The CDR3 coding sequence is TGTGCCAGCAGTGAAGCTAGCGGGAGAGACAATGAGCAGTTCTTC.

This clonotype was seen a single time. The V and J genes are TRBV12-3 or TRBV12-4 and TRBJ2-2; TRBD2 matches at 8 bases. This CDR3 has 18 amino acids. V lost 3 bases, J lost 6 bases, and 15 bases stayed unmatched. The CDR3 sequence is CASSFLLQRGPLAGELFF. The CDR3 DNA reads TGTGCCAGCAGTTTTCTCTTACAGCGGGGGCCCTTGGCCGGGGAGCTGTTTTTT.

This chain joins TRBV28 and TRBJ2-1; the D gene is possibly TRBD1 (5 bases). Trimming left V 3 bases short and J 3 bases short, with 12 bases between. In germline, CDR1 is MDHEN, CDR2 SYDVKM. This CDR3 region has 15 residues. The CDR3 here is CASSFPQGFYNEQFF. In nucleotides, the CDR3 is TGTGCCAGCAGTTTTCCGCAGGGATTCTACAATGAGCAGTTCTTC.

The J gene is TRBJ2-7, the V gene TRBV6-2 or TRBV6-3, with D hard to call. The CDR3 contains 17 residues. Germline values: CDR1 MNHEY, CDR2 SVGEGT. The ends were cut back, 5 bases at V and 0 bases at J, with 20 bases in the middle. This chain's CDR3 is CASSPLSTLRSSYEQYF. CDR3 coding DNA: TGTGCCAGCAGTCCACTATCGACATTGAGGAGCTCCTACGAGCAGTACTTC.

CDR3 in amino acids: CASSHKPGANVLTF. DNA of the CDR3: TGTGCCAGCAGTCATAAACCTGGGGCCAACGTCCTGACTTTC. The chain has TRBV5-6 and TRBJ2-6, with D unresolved. The CDR3 is 14 amino acids. V shed 5 bases and J shed 2 bases, with 8 bases lying between them. In germline, CDR1 is SGHDT, CDR2 YYEEEE.

In DNA, the CDR3 is TGCAGTGAGTCTCGGCCCACAGATACGCAGTATTTT. The encoded protein is CSESRPTDTQYF. This chain links TRBV20-1 with TRBJ2-3; D is uncertain. V dropped 7 bases and J dropped 2 bases, with 10 bases sitting between them. The CDR3 is 12 residues long. Germline-derived CDR1 and CDR2 are DFQATT and SNEGSKA (reference sequence).

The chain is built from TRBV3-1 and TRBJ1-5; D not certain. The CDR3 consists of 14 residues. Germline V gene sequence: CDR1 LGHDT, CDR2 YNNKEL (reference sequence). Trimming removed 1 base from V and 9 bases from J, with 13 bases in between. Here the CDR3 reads CASSQGRGAGPQHF. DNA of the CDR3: TGTGCCAGCAGCCAAGGCCGGGGAGCAGGGCCCCAGCATTTT.

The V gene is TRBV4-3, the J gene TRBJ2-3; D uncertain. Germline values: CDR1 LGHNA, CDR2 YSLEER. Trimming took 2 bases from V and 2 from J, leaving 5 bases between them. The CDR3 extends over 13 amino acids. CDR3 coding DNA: TGCGCCAGCAGCCAACGCTACACAGATACGCAGTATTTT. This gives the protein CASSQRYTDTQYF.